Listed here are 27 T cell receptor beta chains from one sample, sequenced in a study of OX40 agonist ivuxolimab in advanced cancers. Method: immunoSEQ multiplex PCR; TCRdb's copy keeps in-frame clones and lacks some. Of roughly 25,000 clones listed, 65% to 85% are singletons. The starting material was CD4+ or CD8+ T cells sorted from blood, obtained in a trial of the OX40 agonist ivuxolimab. The receptors were sampled from an adult with an advanced solid tumor such as melanoma, head and neck, liver or kidney cancer.

The rearrangement links TRBV6-5 to TRBJ2-7; D is unclear. Trimming cost V 5 bases and J 0 bases, with 8 bases left between them. Per germline, CDR1 MNHEY and CDR2 SVGAGI. The CDR3 is 13 amino acids. In DNA, the CDR3 is TGTGCCAGCAGTGTTAGCAACTCCTACGAGCAGTACTTC. Protein product: CASSVSNSYEQYF.

CDR3 DNA: TGTGCCACCAGCAGAGCCGCCTCTGGGACGGCGGTGTACGAGCAGTACTTC. It codes for CATSRAASGTAVYEQYF. The gene calls are TRBV15 and TRBJ2-7; D tentatively fits TRBD1 or TRBD2 (5 bases each). Germline V gene data show CDR1 as LNHNV and CDR2 as YYDKDF (reference sequence). This CDR3 spans 17 amino acids. Trimming stripped 1 base from V and 4 bases from J, with 20 bases between.

For the CDR3, the DNA is TGTGCCAGCAGCCCGCGTGGCGGGAGGTCCTCCTACGAGCAGTACTTC. Translation: CASSPRGGRSSYEQYF. The chain combines TRBV4-2 with TRBJ2-7; 8 bases align to TRBD2. CDR1 and CDR2 (germline): LGHNA, YNFKEQ. After removal of 4 bases from V and 0 bases from J, the junction contained 8 bases not matched to a gene. This CDR3 has 16 amino acids.

The gene calls are TRBV4-1 and TRBJ2-7; D ambiguous. Per the germline V gene, CDR1 is MGHRA and CDR2 is YSYEKL. Trimming removed 4 bases at V and 2 bases at J, with 12 bases between. The CDR3 is 14 amino acids. The CDR3 DNA follows: TGCGCCAGCAGCCTAAATCCGCCCCCCTACGAGCAGTACTTC. Translating gives CASSLNPPPYEQYF.

The CDR3 nucleotides read TGTGCCAGTAGGTCTAGCGGGGAAGAGACCCAGTACTTC. Translated, it gives CASRSSGEETQYF. This chain uses TRBV19 with TRBJ2-5; 9 bases map to TRBD2. V was clipped by 6 bases and J by 3 bases; unmatched bases: 2. Germline V lookup: CDR1 LNHDA, CDR2 SQIVND (reference sequence). The CDR3 has 13 residues.

This clone was seen just once. The rearrangement uses TRBV11-2 and TRBJ2-1; 12 bases align to TRBD2. With V trimmed by 1 base and J by 10 bases, 8 bases remained unmatched. Germline CDR1 is SGHAT and CDR2 is FQNNGV. The CDR3 contains 16 residues. The CDR3 DNA is TGTGCCAGCAGCTTAGGGTCTAGCGGGAGGGCCAGGGAGCAGTTCTTC. Its translation: CASSLGSSGRAREQFF.

The V and J genes are TRBV4-2 and TRBJ1-2; the D gene is possibly TRBD1 (5 bases). The germline V gene has CDR1 LGHNA and CDR2 YNFKEQ. This CDR3 is built from 16 residues. Trimming pared 0 bases from V and 1 base from J, leaving 12 bases between. Here the CDR3 reads CASSQEYRQGNYGYTF. CDR3 bases: TGTGCCAGCAGCCAAGAATATCGGCAGGGTAACTATGGCTACACCTTC.

This rearrangement joins TRBV7-6 to TRBJ2-5, with D unresolved. V was trimmed by 5 bases and J by 5 bases, leaving 3 bases between them. The CDR3 contains 10 residues. Germline V lookup: CDR1 SGHVS, CDR2 FNYEAQ. This CDR3 is CASSRETQYF. In DNA form, the CDR3 reads TGTGCCAGCAGCCGGGAGACCCAGTACTTC.

Details on this clone: Other DNA sequences in the sample encode the same CDR3. This sequence joins TRBV14 and TRBJ1-1, with unresolved D. Germline assignment: CDR1 SGHDN and CDR2 FVKESK. Between the trimmed V and J ends, which lost 1 base and 5 bases, there was a span of 11 bases. This CDR3 region has 14 residues. CDR3 residues: CASSQVTGRTEAFF. CDR3 DNA: TGTGCCAGCAGCCAAGTGACTGGGAGGACTGAAGCTTTCTTT.

A few counts support this clone. The V and J genes are TRBV7-2 and TRBJ2-3; D is unclear. This CDR3 region has 15 residues. The V gene lost 1 base and the J gene lost 2 bases, with 10 bases spanning the gap. The germline V gene encodes CDR1 SGHTA and CDR2 FQGNSA. The CDR3 reads CASSLDMGSTDTQYF. CDR3 DNA: TGTGCCAGCAGCTTAGATATGGGGTCCACAGATACGCAGTATTTT.

The chain couples TRBV2 to TRBJ2-3; no clear D gene. Deletions cut 7 bases from V and 2 bases from J, with 7 bases between. Germline lookup yields CDR1 SNHLY and CDR2 FYNNEI. CDR3 length: 12 amino acids. In DNA, the CDR3 is TGTGCCAGCAAAAAACCCACAGATACGCAGTATTTT. It specifies CASKKPTDTQYF.

This chain links TRBV5-4 with TRBJ1-6, with 11 positions matching TRBD1. Germline V gene sequence: CDR1 SGHNT, CDR2 YYREEE (reference sequence). The CDR3 is made up of 14 amino acids. V shed 4 bases, J shed 9 bases, and the junction held 3 bases outside the gene matches. CDR3 loop: CASSRTGGISPLHF. As DNA, the CDR3 is TGTGCCAGCAGCCGGACAGGGGGCATTTCACCCCTCCACTTT.

The chain has TRBV7-8 and TRBJ2-5; TRBD1 matches at 8 bases. CDR3 size: 16 residues. Germline trimming cut 0 bases from V and 4 bases from J; bases unmatched to any gene: 7. Germline-derived CDR1 and CDR2 are SGHVS and FQNEAQ. The CDR3 is CASSLAAGGLGETQYF. The CDR3 coding sequence is TGTGCCAGCAGCTTAGCGGCAGGGGGCTTAGGAGAGACCCAGTACTTC.

V and J are TRBV7-9 and TRBJ2-3, with D perhaps TRBD1 (5 bases). Trimming cost V 1 base and J 0 bases, with 8 bases left between them. Germline-derived CDR1 and CDR2 are SEHNR and FQNEAQ (reference sequence). There are 15 residues in the CDR3. The CDR3 here is CASSLGQSSTDTQYF. In nucleotides, the CDR3 is TGTGCCAGCAGCTTAGGACAGTCTAGCACAGATACGCAGTATTTT.

In this sample, this clone turned up a few times. The chain recombines TRBV28 with TRBJ1-5; D call uncertain. CDR1 is MDHEN and CDR2 is SYDVKM in the germline V gene. The CDR3 length is 14 residues. Trimming left V 3 bases short and J 0 bases short, with 6 bases between. The CDR3 protein is CASSFQLSNQPQHF. CDR3 DNA: TGTGCCAGCAGTTTCCAACTTAGCAATCAGCCCCAGCATTTT.

The chain employs TRBV14 and TRBJ2-2; no reliable D call. This CDR3 has 14 amino acids. Germline CDR1 is SGHDN and CDR2 is FVKESK. V lost 9 bases and J 5 bases, leaving 16 bases between the germline ends. The CDR3 DNA reads as TGTGCCAGAATAAAACCCGAGTTGACCGGGGAGCTGTTTTTT. Translation gives CARIKPELTGELFF.

The chain combines TRBV4-1 with TRBJ2-2, with 7 bases lining up with TRBD1. Germline trimming cut 0 bases from V and 1 base from J; bases unmatched to any gene: 11. There are 19 residues in the CDR3. CDR1 and CDR2 from the germline V gene are MGHRA and YSYEKL. In DNA, the CDR3 is TGCGCCAGCAGCCAAGATCAAGACTTAGGGACAGTGAACACCGGGGAGCTGTTTTTT. Protein sequence: CASSQDQDLGTVNTGELFF.

The gene calls are TRBV7-2 and TRBJ1-1, with a tentative D call TRBD1 (5 bases). With 8 bases removed from V and 5 bases from J, the gap between germline ends came to 12 bases. CDR1 is SGHTA and CDR2 is FQGNSA in the germline V gene. CDR3 size: 12 residues. As DNA, the CDR3 is TGTGCCAGCGGTGGGGCAAGGACTGAAGCTTTCTTT. Translation gives CASGGARTEAFF.

This clone was seen once. The chain couples TRBV11-1 to TRBJ2-1, with 12 bases that match TRBD2. V gave up 10 bases and J gave up 8 bases; unmatched junction bases: 9. CDR1 and CDR2 from the germline V gene are SGHAT and FQDESV (reference sequence). The CDR3 covers 14 residues. CDR3 region: CATSPTSGGDEQFF. As DNA, the CDR3 is TGTGCCACAAGCCCGACTAGCGGGGGCGATGAGCAGTTCTTC. Supplemented by reference TRBV11-1 and TRBJ2-1, the full variable domain reads EAEVAQSPRYKITEKSQAVAFWCDPISGHATLYWYRQILGQGPELLVQFQDESVVDDSQLPKDRFSAERLKGVDSTLKIQPAELGDSAMYLCATSPTSGGDEQFFGPGTRLTVL.

The J gene is TRBJ1-1, the V gene TRBV11-3; D remains unclear. V shed 5 bases and J shed 4 bases, with 8 bases lying between them. This CDR3 region has 12 residues. Germline V lookup: CDR1 SGHNT, CDR2 YENEEA. CDR3: CASSPRITEAFF. CDR3 bases: TGTGCCAGCAGCCCTCGGATCACTGAAGCTTTCTTT.

This clone was detected once. The chain combines TRBV9 with TRBJ2-3; no firm D call. Germline CDR1 reads SGDLS; CDR2 reads YYNGEE. V lost 0 bases, J lost 2 bases, and 7 bases lay in between. The CDR3 extends over 14 amino acids. CDR3 residues: CASSVGGYTDTQYF. CDR3 sequence (DNA): TGTGCCAGCAGCGTAGGCGGTTACACAGATACGCAGTATTTT.

V and J are TRBV7-9 and TRBJ2-5; D may be TRBD1 or TRBD2 (5 bases each). The J call is in doubt because the DNA end fits TRBJ2-7 better. CDR1 and CDR2 (germline): SEHNR, FQNEAQ (reference sequence). The CDR3 runs 16 residues. The CDR3 bases are TGTGCCAGCAGCTCCTACCTTGTTGGGGGAAAGTACGAGCAGTACTTC. This codes for CASSSYLVGGKYEQYF.

V gene TRBV29-1 combines with J gene TRBJ1-2; tentatively, D is TRBD1 (6 bases). Trimming stripped 6 bases from V and 4 bases from J, with 12 bases between. The CDR3 runs 12 residues. Germline V gene data show CDR1 as SQVTM and CDR2 as ANQGSEA. The DNA of the CDR3 is TGCAGCGTCGAGGGGGGGGCCTATGGCTACACCTTC. Amino acids: CSVEGGAYGYTF. Drawing the rest from reference TRBV29-1 and TRBJ1-2, the complete variable domain is SAVISQKPSRDICQRGTSLTIQCQVDSQVTMMFWYRQQPGQSLTLIATANQGSEATYESGFVIDKFPISRPNLTFSTLTVSNMSPEDSSIYLCSVEGGAYGYTFGSGTRLTVV.

V is TRBV4-2 and J is TRBJ2-5; 9 nucleotides agree with TRBD2. Unmatched junction bases numbered 8, after V lost 5 bases and J lost 4 bases. The CDR3 consists of 15 residues. CDR1 and CDR2 from the germline V gene are LGHNA and YNFKEQ. CDR3 in amino acids: CASSGTAGGLETQYF. Here the CDR3 DNA reads TGTGCCAGCAGCGGAACAGCGGGGGGATTAGAGACCCAGTACTTC.

This clone was found a few times. The genes are TRBV10-1 and TRBJ1-1, with 8 bases matching TRBD1. Unmatched junction bases numbered 6, after V lost 4 bases and J lost 5 bases. The CDR3 extends over 14 amino acids. Germline V gene lookup returns CDR1 WNHNN and CDR2 SYGVQD (reference sequence). The CDR3 nucleotides read TGCGCCAGCAGTGCCCGGACAGGGAGAACTGAAGCTTTCTTT. Translating gives CASSARTGRTEAFF.

CDR3 in DNA: TGTGCCAGCAGCTTAAAAGGGGGCGAGCAGTACTTC. The encoded protein is CASSLKGGEQYF. The rearrangement uses TRBV7-2 and TRBJ2-7; possibly TRBD1 for D (6 bases). The CDR3 is 12 amino acids. Germline V gives CDR1 SGHTA, CDR2 FQGNSA. The V end lost 2 bases, the J end lost 6 bases, and 8 bases lay between the germline ends.

CDR3 in amino acids: CAIEGGRYGYTF. The CDR3, as DNA: TGTGCCATCGAAGGAGGACGGTATGGCTACACCTTC. The V and J genes are TRBV10-3 and TRBJ1-2; D is uncertain. The CDR3 is 12 amino acids. Germline CDR1 and CDR2: ENHRY and SYGVKD. The germline V and J ends were trimmed by 8 bases and 5 bases, with 12 bases remaining between them.